A single sample is the source of the 9 T cell receptor beta chains below, sequenced in a study of CD8+CD57+ T cells in acquired aplastic anemia. Investigators profiled TCR beta VDJ and CDR3 from genomic DNA template. TCRdb processed the reads anew with MiXCR; each CDR3 protein has one entry. The sample lists about 240,000 distinct CDR3 sequences, around 45% occurring once. It was patients with CD8+CD57+ cell expansion by flow cytometry who were chosen for sequencing. Sequencing was performed on sorted CD4+, CD8+, or CD8+CD57+ T cells (not recorded which) from PBMCs. These receptors came from a human donor with aplastic anemia.

This clonotype was counted at least ten times. The chain is built from TRBV7-9 and TRBJ1-5; the D gene is possibly TRBD1 (5 bases). This CDR3 region has 13 residues. Germline loops: CDR1 SEHNR, CDR2 FQNEAQ (reference sequence). V was cut by 5 bases and J by 7 bases, with 12 bases left in between. CDR3 DNA sequence: TGTGCCAGCAGCGTAACAGGAGTCCAGCCCCAGCATTTT. This codes for CASSVTGVQPQHF.

V is TRBV7-2 and J is TRBJ2-3; D not resolved. CDR1 is SGHTA and CDR2 is FQGNSA in the germline V gene. The CDR3 extends over 12 amino acids. Trimming cost V 3 bases and J 5 bases, with 6 bases left between them. The CDR3 bases are TGTGCCAGCAGCTTCGTACGAGATACGCAGTATTTT. Its protein product is CASSFVRDTQYF.

In this sample, this clonotype turned up a few times. A much larger clone lies a single base off, so this may be a read error. This rearrangement joins TRBV7-8 to TRBJ1-4; D ambiguous. The V end was cut by 1 base, the J end by 4 bases, with 7 bases between. Germline values: CDR1 SGHVS, CDR2 FQNEAQ. This CDR3 contains 14 residues. The CDR3 sequence is CASSLVRLNEKLFF. The DNA for the CDR3 is TGTGCCAGCAGCTTAGTTCGTCTTAATGAAAAACTGTTTTTT.

The V and J genes are TRBV30 and TRBJ2-7; D might be TRBD1 (6 bases). The CDR3 runs to 12 residues. V was clipped by 3 bases and J by 2 bases, with 8 bases between them. Germline V gene lookup returns CDR1 GTSNPN and CDR2 SVGIG (reference sequence). In DNA, the CDR3 is TGTGCCTGGAGCCGGGACACCTACGAGCAGTACTTC. It is translated as CAWSRDTYEQYF.

This clonotype was seen many times. The V gene is TRBV6-6, the J gene TRBJ1-3, with no clear D. V lost 1 base and J lost 0, with 10 bases in between. Germline V gene lookup returns CDR1 MNHNY and CDR2 SVGAGI (reference sequence). This CDR3 is 16 amino acids long. The CDR3 here is CASSYLASHSGNTIYF. CDR3 DNA sequence: TGTGCCAGCAGTTACTTGGCATCACACTCTGGAAACACCATATATTTT.

This clonotype was observed many times. J is TRBJ2-3 and V is TRBV10-3, with 10 bases lining up with TRBD2. This CDR3 has 17 amino acids. Germline CDR1 and CDR2: ENHRY and SYGVKD. V lost 5 bases, J lost 11 bases, and 19 bases stayed unmatched. The chain's CDR3 is CAISWTSGLQQRNEQYF. In DNA, the CDR3 is TGTGCCATCAGTTGGACTAGCGGCCTCCAACAGCGGAATGAGCAGTATTTT.

This clonotype appeared a few times. The chain joins TRBV20-1 to TRBJ1-2; D remains unclear. The length of the CDR3 is 13 residues. With 3 bases removed from V and 8 bases from J, the gap between germline ends came to 16 bases. Germline V gene data show CDR1 as DFQATT and CDR2 as SNEGSKA (reference sequence). The CDR3 is CSASVIGKEGYTF. The CDR3 DNA follows: TGCAGTGCTAGTGTAATAGGGAAGGAAGGCTACACCTTC.

This clonotype appeared many times. The V and J genes are TRBV15 and TRBJ2-7, with TRBD1 matching over 7 bases. This CDR3 has 14 residues. The V and J ends lost 0 bases and 7 bases, in that order; junction bases with no gene match: 6. CDR1 is LNHNV and CDR2 is YYDKDF in the germline V gene (reference sequence). CDR3 sequence (DNA): TGTGCCACCAGCAGAGATCGACAGGGCGGGGAGCAGTACTTC. Translated, it gives CATSRDRQGGEQYF.

On this clonotype itself: With a much larger clone just one base away, this may be a read error. As the CDR3 is not closed by the conserved phenylalanine or tryptophan, this likely results from a read error. The genes are TRBV12-3 or TRBV12-4 and TRBJ2-7, with 11 bases lining up with TRBD2. With 3 bases clipped from V and 4 bases from J, the junction kept 2 bases outside the gene matches. The CDR3 has 14 amino acids. DNA of the CDR3: TGTGCCAGCAGTTTGGGACTAGCGGAATACGAGCAGTACCTC. This codes for CASSLGLAEYEQYL.